The next 9 T cell receptor beta chains were all read from a single sample in a study of blood T cells in healthy people across ages. Together with a sample-barcoded 5' primer, a J-beta primer mix was included in a second PCR lasting about 7 to 11 cycles. In TCRdb, the 5' RACE reads were re-called with MiXCR into one record per CDR3 protein. The data show 800,000 to 950,000 distinct CDR3 sequences, 35% to 40% seen once. Input material: blood. Source of these receptors: a man in his late teens or twenties in good health.

With regard to this clonotype: This may be a read error: a much more frequent sequence differs by one nucleotide. The rearrangement joins TRBV29-1 to TRBJ2-3; D might be TRBD1 (5 bases). The CDR3 has 13 residues. Germline V CDR1 and CDR2: SQVTM, ANQGSEA. The V end was cut by 3 bases, the J end by 4 bases, with 11 bases between. CDR3 sequence: CSVDGRDSDTQYF. CDR3 DNA: TGCAGCGTTGACGGCAGGGATTCAGATACGCAGTATTTT.

The chain recombines TRBV2 with TRBJ2-3; D ambiguous. The CDR3 covers 16 residues. From germline, CDR1 is SNHLY and CDR2 FYNNEI. V was clipped by 5 bases and J by 0 bases, with 15 bases between them. CDR3 bases: TGTGCCAGCAGTTTCCCCCCCCAGACTAGCACAGATACGCAGTATTTT. It translates to CASSFPPQTSTDTQYF.

This clonotype has only a few counts. The V gene is TRBV9, the J gene TRBJ1-1, with 7 bases fitting TRBD1. Germline CDR1 reads SGDLS; CDR2 reads YYNGEE. V dropped 4 bases and J dropped 4; count of bases not matched to a gene: 10. The CDR3 is made up of 15 amino acids. CDR3 in amino acids: CASSPPGTGVTEAFF. The CDR3 nucleotides are TGTGCCAGCAGCCCTCCCGGAACAGGGGTCACTGAAGCTTTCTTT.

To note about this clonotype: With a much larger clone just one base away, this may be a read error. V and J are TRBV5-1 and TRBJ2-1; weak D call: TRBD2 (5 bases). The CDR3 runs 14 residues. Trimming shortened V by 1 base and J by 6 bases, and 11 bases separated the two germline ends. Germline CDR1 reads SGHRS; CDR2 reads YFSETQ. This chain's CDR3 is CASSLRSGFNEQFF. CDR3 nucleotides: TGCGCCAGCAGCTTGAGATCGGGATTCAATGAGCAGTTCTTC. Full variable domain (outside the CDR3, taken from reference TRBV5-1 and TRBJ2-1): KAGVTQTPRYLIKTRGQQVTLSCSPISGHRSVSWYQQTPGQGLQFLFEYFSETQRNKGNFPGRFSGRQFSNSRSEMNVSTLELGDSALYLCASSLRSGFNEQFFGPGTRLTVL.

The V gene is TRBV18, the J gene TRBJ1-1; D is unclear. V dropped 3 bases and J dropped 4 bases, with 18 bases sitting between them. Looked up from germline, CDR1 is KGHSH and CDR2 is LQKENI. This CDR3 region has 16 residues. CDR3 loop: CASSPLGWIGGTEAFF. For the CDR3, the DNA is TGTGCCAGCTCACCGCTCGGTTGGATCGGCGGCACTGAAGCTTTCTTT.

This clonotype came up a few times. This chain joins TRBV12-3 or TRBV12-4 and TRBJ1-2; weak D call: TRBD1 (5 bases). The CDR3 spans 15 residues. Trimming removed 5 bases from V and 4 bases from J, with 17 bases in between. The CDR3 DNA is TGTGCCAGCAGTCAACAGGCCCCTATGGCCTATGGCTACACCTTC. It codes for CASSQQAPMAYGYTF.

The chain carries TRBV29-1 and TRBJ2-1; tentatively, D is TRBD2 (5 bases). Germline V lookup: CDR1 SQVTM, CDR2 ANQGSEA. The CDR3 consists of 16 residues. V lost 7 bases to trimming and J lost 5 bases, with 24 bases between them. CDR3 DNA sequence: TGCAGCGGGTTGAGGGCGGAGCCCCAGCGGAACAATGAGCAGTTCTTC. This codes for CSGLRAEPQRNNEQFF.

This clonotype showed up just a few times. The chain carries TRBV12-3 or TRBV12-4 and TRBJ1-1; D is perhaps TRBD1 (6 bases). The CDR3 contains 14 residues. Trimming pared 7 bases from V and 1 base from J, leaving 13 bases between. CDR3 DNA: TGTGCCAGCACCATTGGACAGTCGAACACTGAAGCTTTCTTT. Amino acid sequence: CASTIGQSNTEAFF.

This clonotype has just one count. The chain recombines TRBV12-3 or TRBV12-4 with TRBJ2-5; TRBD1 agrees at 12 bases. The CDR3 extends over 14 amino acids. J gave up 11 bases and V 7 bases, and 11 bases lay outside the gene matches. CDR3 sequence reads: CASTEGQGAREQYF. The CDR3, as DNA: TGTGCCAGCACCGAGGGACAGGGGGCGCGGGAGCAGTACTTC.